The clone carrying this T cell receptor (beta chain) showed up many times. The antigen is undetermined. The time point here: patch test 3, about 24 weeks after DPC sensitization. Treatment defined: therapeutic diphenylcyclopropenone sensitization with weekly scalp DPC. The data stem from a study of human T cells and chemical hapten exposure. Study-level background: Upper inner arm skin measuring approximately 2 cm by approximately 2 cm received 2% DPC for sensitization. Once 0.01% DPC had been applied to the upper back by patch test, readings were taken at 6 days.

Germline-derived CDR1 and CDR2 are SEHNR and FQNEAQ (reference sequence). Trimming took 5 bases from V and 0 from J; bases not matched to a gene: 8. The CDR3 loop spans 17 amino acids. Via MiXCR, TCRdb re-called the RACE reads, giving one row per CDR3 protein. The table records over 65,000 distinct CDR3 sequences, more than 9.5% of them present only once. Study-level points and caveats: There was no change with DPC sensitization in TCRs above 1 in 1000 frequency. The count of PT1 expanded TCRs correlated positively with patch test score.

The sample consisted of whole blood, taken in connection with sensitization to the hapten diphenylcyclopropenone (DPC). The chain couples TRBV7-9 to TRBJ2-2; TRBD2 agrees at 8 bases. The TCR originated in a woman between 50 and 59 years old with alopecia areata. Some clones in this sample may be carry-over from other donors' samples. The CDR3 here is CASSPRLAKSNTGELFF. In nucleotides, the CDR3 is TGTGCCAGCAGCCCCAGACTAGCGAAGTCGAACACCGGGGAGCTGTTTTTT.